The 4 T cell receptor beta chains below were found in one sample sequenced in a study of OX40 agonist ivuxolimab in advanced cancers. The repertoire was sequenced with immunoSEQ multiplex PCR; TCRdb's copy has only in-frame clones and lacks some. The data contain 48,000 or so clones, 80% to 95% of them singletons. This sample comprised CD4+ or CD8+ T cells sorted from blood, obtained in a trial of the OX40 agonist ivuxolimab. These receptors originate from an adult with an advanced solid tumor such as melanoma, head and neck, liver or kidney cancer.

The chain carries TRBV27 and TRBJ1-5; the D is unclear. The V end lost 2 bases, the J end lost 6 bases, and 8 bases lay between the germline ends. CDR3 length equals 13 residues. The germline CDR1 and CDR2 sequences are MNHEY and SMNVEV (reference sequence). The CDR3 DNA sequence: TGTGCCAGCAGTTTACGGTCGGGTCAGCCCCAGCATTTT. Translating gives CASSLRSGQPQHF.

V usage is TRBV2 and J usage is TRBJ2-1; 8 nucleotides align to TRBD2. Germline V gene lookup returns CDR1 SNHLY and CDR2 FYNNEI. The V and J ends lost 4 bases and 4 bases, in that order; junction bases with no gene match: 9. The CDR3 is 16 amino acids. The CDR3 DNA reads TGTGCCAGCAGTGCGGGTAGCGGGGCATCTTACAATGAGCAGTTCTTC. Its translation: CASSAGSGASYNEQFF.

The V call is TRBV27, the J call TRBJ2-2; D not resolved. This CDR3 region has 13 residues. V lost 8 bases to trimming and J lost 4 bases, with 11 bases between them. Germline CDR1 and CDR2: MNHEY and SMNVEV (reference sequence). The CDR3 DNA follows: TGTGCCAGCTCCCTTACGGGCACCGGGGAGCTGTTTTTT. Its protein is CASSLTGTGELFF.

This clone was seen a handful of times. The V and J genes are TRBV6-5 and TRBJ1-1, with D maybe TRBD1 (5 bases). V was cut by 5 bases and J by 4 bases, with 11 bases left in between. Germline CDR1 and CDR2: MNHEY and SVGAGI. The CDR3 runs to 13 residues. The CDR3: CASSQGETTEAFF. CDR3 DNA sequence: TGTGCCAGCAGTCAGGGTGAGACCACTGAAGCTTTCTTT.